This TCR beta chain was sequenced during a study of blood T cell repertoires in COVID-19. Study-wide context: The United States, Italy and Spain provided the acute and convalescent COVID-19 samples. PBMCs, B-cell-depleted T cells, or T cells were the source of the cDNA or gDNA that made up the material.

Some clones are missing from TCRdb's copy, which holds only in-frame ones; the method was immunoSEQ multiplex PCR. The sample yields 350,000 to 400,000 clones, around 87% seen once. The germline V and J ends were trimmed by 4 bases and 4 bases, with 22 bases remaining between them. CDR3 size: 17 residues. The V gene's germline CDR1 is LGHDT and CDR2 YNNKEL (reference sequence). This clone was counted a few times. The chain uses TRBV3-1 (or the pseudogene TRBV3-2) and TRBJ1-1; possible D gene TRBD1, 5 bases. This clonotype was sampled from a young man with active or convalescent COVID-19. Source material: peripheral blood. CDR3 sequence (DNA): TGTGCCAGCAGCCCCGGAGGGGTGCGGGCGAGGGCCACTGAAGCTTTCTTT. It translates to CASSPGGVRARATEAFF.